These 8 T cell receptor beta chains originate from one sample sequenced in a study of blood T cells in healthy people across ages (dated by TCRdb to about 2015). The receptor library was made with 5' RACE. The instrument was an Illumina HiSeq 2500. A second PCR of 7 to 11 cycles was performed with a sample-barcoded 5' primer and a J-beta primer mix. TCRdb handled the public reads itself, with Q25 trimming in fastp and clone calling in MiXCR, and kept productive beta chains. Each CDR3 protein gets just one entry, which takes the most common genes and DNA from the rows behind it. This sample comprises some 1.4 million distinct CDR3 sequences, roughly 40% of them detected only once. The top ten clones comprise 7.9% of the sample. Sequenced sample: blood. These receptors all come from a woman aged 18 to 35 in good health.

The chain employs TRBV6-5 and TRBJ2-3; D gene ambiguous. Germline V gene sequence: CDR1 MNHEY, CDR2 SVGAGI. V shed 5 bases and J shed 0 bases, with 15 bases lying between them. There are 16 residues in the CDR3. The CDR3 loop reads CASSERVDASTDTQYF. The CDR3 coding sequence is TGTGCCAGCAGTGAACGAGTAGACGCTAGCACAGATACGCAGTATTTT.

The chain employs TRBV7-6 and TRBJ2-3; D uncertain. In germline, CDR1 is SGHVS, CDR2 FNYEAQ. Deletions cut 5 bases from V and 4 bases from J, with 10 bases between. This CDR3 contains 13 residues. Here the CDR3 reads CASSRSSADTQYF. The CDR3 region has the DNA TGTGCCAGCAGCCGCTCCAGTGCAGATACGCAGTATTTT.

The chain employs TRBV29-1 and TRBJ2-7; 8 nucleotides line up with TRBD2. The CDR3 runs 13 residues. The V and J ends lost 2 bases and 6 bases, in that order; junction bases with no gene match: 6. Looked up from germline, CDR1 is SQVTM and CDR2 is ANQGSEA. The CDR3 loop is CSVELALAGEQYF. Written as DNA, the CDR3 is TGCAGCGTTGAATTAGCGCTAGCGGGCGAGCAGTACTTC.

The genes are TRBV4-1 and TRBJ2-7; TRBD1 might be the D (6 bases). The CDR3 spans 15 residues. The germline V and J ends were trimmed by 2 bases and 4 bases, with 15 bases remaining between them. Germline CDR1 MGHRA, CDR2 YSYEKL. The CDR3 nucleotides are TGCGCCAGCAGCCAAACGGACAGTGGAGTGTACGAGCAGTACTTC. Residues: CASSQTDSGVYEQYF.

This clonotype showed up just a few times. The chain is built from TRBV5-1 and TRBJ2-3; 11 nucleotides match TRBD2. The CDR3 loop spans 16 amino acids. The V and J ends lost 4 bases and 2 bases, in that order; junction bases with no gene match: 6. In germline, CDR1 is SGHRS, CDR2 YFSETQ. The CDR3 bases are TGCGCCAGCAGCCCAGCTAGCGGGGGGATCACAGATACGCAGTATTTT. Translating gives CASSPASGGITDTQYF.

This clonotype has a handful of counts. The chain recombines TRBV20-1 with TRBJ1-6; D ambiguous. Germline CDR1 and CDR2: DFQATT and SNEGSKA (reference sequence). The ends were cut back, 1 base at V and 5 bases at J, with 9 bases in the middle. The CDR3 sequence is 14 residues long. The CDR3 sequence: CSARAGRNNSPLHF. The CDR3 nucleotides are TGCAGTGCTAGAGCGGGCAGGAATAATTCACCCCTCCACTTT.

This chain joins TRBV25-1 and TRBJ2-6; 9 bases match TRBD1. V dropped 5 bases and J dropped 0; count of bases not matched to a gene: 5. The CDR3 extends over 17 amino acids. CDR1 MGHDK and CDR2 SYGVNS come from the germline V gene. As DNA, the CDR3 is TGTGCCAGCAGTATACCGGGACAGGGCTCTGGGGCCAACGTCCTGACTTTC. Residues: CASSIPGQGSGANVLTF.

This clonotype was seen a handful of times. The chain employs TRBV30 and TRBJ1-2; D might be TRBD1 (6 bases). Trimming took off 1 base at V and 3 bases at J, with 9 bases between the two ends. The CDR3 sequence is 13 residues long. The germline CDR1 and CDR2 sequences are GTSNPN and SVGIG (reference sequence). The CDR3 is CAWSGTEYYGYTF. DNA for the CDR3: TGTGCCTGGAGTGGGACAGAGTACTATGGCTACACCTTC.